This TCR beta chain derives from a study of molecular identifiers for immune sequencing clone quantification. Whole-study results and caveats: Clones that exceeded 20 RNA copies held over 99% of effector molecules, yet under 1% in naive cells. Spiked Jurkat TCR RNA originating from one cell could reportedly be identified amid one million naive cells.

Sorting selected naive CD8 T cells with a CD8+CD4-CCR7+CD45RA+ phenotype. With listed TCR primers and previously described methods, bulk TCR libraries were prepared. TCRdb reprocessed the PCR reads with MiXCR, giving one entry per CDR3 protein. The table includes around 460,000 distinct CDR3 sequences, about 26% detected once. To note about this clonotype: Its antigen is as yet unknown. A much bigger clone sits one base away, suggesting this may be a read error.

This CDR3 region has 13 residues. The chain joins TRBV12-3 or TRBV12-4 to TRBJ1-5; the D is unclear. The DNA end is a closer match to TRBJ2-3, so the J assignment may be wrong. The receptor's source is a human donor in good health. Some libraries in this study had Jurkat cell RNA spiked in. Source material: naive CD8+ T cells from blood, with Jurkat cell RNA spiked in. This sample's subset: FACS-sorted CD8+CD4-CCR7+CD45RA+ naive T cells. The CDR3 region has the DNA TGTGCCAGCAACACCGGCCGTAATCAGCCCCAGTATTTT. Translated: CASNTGRNQPQYF.